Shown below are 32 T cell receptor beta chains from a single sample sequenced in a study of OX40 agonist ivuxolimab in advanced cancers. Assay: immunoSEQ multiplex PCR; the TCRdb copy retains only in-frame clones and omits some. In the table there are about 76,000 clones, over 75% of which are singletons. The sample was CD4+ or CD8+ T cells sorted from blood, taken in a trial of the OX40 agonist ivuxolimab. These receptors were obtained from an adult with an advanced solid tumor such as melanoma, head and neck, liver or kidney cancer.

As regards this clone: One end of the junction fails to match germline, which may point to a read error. CDR3 bases: TGTGCTAGCAGCTTAACTAGCGGGAGTTTGGATGAGCAGTTCTTC. As protein: CASSLTSGSLDEQFF. The chain uses TRBV7-7 and TRBJ2-1; 11 bases fit TRBD2. CDR1 SSHAT and CDR2 FNYEAQ come from the germline V gene (reference sequence). The CDR3 spans 15 residues.

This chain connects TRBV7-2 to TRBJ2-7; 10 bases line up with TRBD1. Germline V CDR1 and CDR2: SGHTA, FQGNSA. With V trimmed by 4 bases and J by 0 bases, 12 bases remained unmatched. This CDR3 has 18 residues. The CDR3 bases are TGTGCCAGCAGCTGGCCCCGGGACAGGGGCATGAGCTCCTACGAGCAGTACTTC. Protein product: CASSWPRDRGMSSYEQYF.

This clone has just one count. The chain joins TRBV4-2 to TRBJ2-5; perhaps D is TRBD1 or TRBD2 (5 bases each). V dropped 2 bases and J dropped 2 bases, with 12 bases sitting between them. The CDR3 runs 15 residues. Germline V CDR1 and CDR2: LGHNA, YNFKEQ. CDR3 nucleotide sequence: TGTGCCAGCAGCCAAACTAGGACACCGCAAGAGACCCAGTACTTC. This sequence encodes CASSQTRTPQETQYF.

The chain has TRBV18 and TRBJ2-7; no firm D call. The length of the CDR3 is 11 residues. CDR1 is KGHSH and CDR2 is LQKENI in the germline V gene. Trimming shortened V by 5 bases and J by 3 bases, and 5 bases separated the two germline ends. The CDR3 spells CASSSGYEQYF. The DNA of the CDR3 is TGTGCCAGCTCAAGTGGCTACGAGCAGTACTTC.

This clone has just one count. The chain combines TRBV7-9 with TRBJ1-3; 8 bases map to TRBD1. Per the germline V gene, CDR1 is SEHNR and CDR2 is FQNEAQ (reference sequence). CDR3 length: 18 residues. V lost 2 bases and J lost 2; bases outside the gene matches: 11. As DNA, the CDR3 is TGTGCCAGCAGCTTACAAGGGGCAGGGGGCTTGGCTGGAAACACCATATATTTT. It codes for CASSLQGAGGLAGNTIYF.

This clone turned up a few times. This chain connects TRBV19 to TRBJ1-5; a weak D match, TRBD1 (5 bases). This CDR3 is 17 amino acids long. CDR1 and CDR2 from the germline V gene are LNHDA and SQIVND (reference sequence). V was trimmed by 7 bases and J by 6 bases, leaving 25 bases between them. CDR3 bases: TGTGCCAGTACCTCCCGAGGTGGGGCACTACGAGGTCAGCCCCAGCATTTT. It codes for CASTSRGGALRGQPQHF. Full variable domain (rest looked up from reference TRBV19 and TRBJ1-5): DGGITQSPKYLFRKEGQNVTLSCEQNLNHDAMYWYRQDPGQGLRLIYYSQIVNDFQKGDIAEGYSVSREKKESFPLTVTSAQKNPTAFYLCASTSRGGALRGQPQHFGDGTRLSIL.

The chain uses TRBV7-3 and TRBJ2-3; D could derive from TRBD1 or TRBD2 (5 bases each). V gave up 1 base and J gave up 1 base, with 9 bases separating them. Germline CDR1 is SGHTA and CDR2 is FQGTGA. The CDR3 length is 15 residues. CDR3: CASSLRGRRTDTQYF. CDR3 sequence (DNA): TGTGCCAGCAGCTTAAGGGGACGCCGCACAGATACGCAGTATTTT.

DNA for the CDR3: TGTGCCAGCAGCTTCGGGACTAGCGGGAGGTCAGATACGCAGTATTTT. Its protein product is CASSFGTSGRSDTQYF. The chain recombines TRBV11-3 with TRBJ2-3, with 15 bases fitting TRBD2. V lost 3 bases and J lost 4; bases outside the gene matches: 2. CDR3 size: 16 residues. The germline CDR1 and CDR2 sequences are SGHNT and YENEEA.

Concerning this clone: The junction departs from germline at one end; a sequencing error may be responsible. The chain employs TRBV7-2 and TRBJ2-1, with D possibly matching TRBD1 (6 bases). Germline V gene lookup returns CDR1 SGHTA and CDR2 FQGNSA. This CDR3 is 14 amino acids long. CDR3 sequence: CASILGGVYNEQFF. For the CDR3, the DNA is TGTGCCAGCATCTTAGGGGGTGTTTACAATGAGCAGTTCTTC.

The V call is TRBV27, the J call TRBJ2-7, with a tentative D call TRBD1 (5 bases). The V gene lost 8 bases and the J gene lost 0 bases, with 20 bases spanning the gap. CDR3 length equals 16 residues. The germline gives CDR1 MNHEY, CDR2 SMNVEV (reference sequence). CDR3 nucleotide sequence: TGTGCCAGCCGCTCCTACGTGGGGCGCACCTCCTACGAGCAGTACTTC. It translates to CASRSYVGRTSYEQYF.

The CDR3 sequence is CASKRGDSLAQPQHF. CDR3 in DNA: TGTGCCAGCAAGAGGGGGGATAGCTTGGCTCAGCCCCAGCATTTT. The chain recombines TRBV27 with TRBJ1-5; D is possibly TRBD1 (6 bases). The CDR3 consists of 15 residues. Germline-derived CDR1 and CDR2 are MNHEY and SMNVEV (reference sequence). Trimming shortened V by 7 bases and J by 6 bases, and 19 bases separated the two germline ends.

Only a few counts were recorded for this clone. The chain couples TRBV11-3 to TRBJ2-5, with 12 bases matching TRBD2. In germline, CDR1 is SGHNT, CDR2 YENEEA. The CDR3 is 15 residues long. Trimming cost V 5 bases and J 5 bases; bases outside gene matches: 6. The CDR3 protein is CASSPRLAGAETQYF. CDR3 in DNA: TGTGCCAGCAGCCCACGACTAGCGGGGGCCGAGACCCAGTACTTC.

The CDR3 sequence: CASSAGGEQFF. CDR3 in DNA: TGTGCCAGCAGTGCAGGCGGTGAGCAGTTCTTC. This chain connects TRBV6-1 to TRBJ2-1, with D unclear. Germline values: CDR1 MNHNS, CDR2 SASEGT. The CDR3 is made up of 11 amino acids. V dropped 4 bases and J dropped 9 bases, with 7 bases sitting between them.

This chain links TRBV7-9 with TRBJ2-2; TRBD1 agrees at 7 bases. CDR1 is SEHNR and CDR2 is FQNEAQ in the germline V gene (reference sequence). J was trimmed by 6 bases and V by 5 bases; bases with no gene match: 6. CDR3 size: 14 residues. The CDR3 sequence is CASSPYRGAGELFF. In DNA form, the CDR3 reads TGTGCCAGCAGCCCCTACAGGGGTGCCGGGGAGCTGTTTTTT.

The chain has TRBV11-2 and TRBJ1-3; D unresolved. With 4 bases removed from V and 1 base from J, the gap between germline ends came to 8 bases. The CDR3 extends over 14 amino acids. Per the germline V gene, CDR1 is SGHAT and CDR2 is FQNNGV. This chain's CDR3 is CASSSSFSGNTIYF. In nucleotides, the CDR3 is TGTGCCAGCAGCTCCTCGTTTTCTGGAAACACCATATATTTT.

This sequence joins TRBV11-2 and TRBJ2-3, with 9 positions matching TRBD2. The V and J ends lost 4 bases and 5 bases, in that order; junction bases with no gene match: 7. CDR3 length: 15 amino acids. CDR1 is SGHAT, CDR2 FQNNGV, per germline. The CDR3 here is CASSSLAGVGDTQYF. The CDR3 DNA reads TGTGCCAGCAGCTCCTTAGCGGGGGTAGGAGATACGCAGTATTTT.

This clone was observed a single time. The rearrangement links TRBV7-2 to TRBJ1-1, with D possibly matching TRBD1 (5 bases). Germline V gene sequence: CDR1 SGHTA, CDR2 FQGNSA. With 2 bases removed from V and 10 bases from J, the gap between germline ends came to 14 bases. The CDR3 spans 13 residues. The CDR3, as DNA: TGTGCCAGCAGCTTATCGGACGGGGGTGGAGCTTTCTTT. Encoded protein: CASSLSDGGGAFF.

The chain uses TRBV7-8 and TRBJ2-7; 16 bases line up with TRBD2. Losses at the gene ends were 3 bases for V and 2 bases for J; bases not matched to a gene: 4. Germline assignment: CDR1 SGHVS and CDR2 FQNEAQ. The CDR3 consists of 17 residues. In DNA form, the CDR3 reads TGTGCCAGCAGCTTGCAGGGACTAGCGGGAGGGCCCTACGAGCAGTACTTC. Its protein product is CASSLQGLAGGPYEQYF.

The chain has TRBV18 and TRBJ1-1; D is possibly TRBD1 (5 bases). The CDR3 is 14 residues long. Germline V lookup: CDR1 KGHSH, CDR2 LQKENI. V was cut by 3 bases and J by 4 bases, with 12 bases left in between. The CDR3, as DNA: TGTGCCAGCTCACCCGGGGCAGGGTCCACTGAAGCTTTCTTT. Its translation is CASSPGAGSTEAFF.

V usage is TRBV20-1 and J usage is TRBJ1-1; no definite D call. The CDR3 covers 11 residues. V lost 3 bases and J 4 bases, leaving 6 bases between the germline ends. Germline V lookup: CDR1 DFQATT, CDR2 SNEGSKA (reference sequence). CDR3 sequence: CSASPITEAFF. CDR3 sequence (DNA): TGCAGTGCTAGTCCGATCACTGAAGCTTTCTTT.

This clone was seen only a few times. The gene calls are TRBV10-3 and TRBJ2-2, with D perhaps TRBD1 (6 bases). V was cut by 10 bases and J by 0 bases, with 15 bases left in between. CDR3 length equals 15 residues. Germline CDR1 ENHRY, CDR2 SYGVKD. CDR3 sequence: CATARGHSNTGELFF. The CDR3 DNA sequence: TGTGCCACGGCGAGGGGACACTCGAACACCGGGGAGCTGTTTTTT.

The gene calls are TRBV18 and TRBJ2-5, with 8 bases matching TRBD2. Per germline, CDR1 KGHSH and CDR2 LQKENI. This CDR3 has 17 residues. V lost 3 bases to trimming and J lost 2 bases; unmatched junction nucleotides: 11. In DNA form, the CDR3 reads TGTGCCAGCTCACCCAAAGAAGGGACTAGAGGGCAAGAGACCCAGTACTTC. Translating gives CASSPKEGTRGQETQYF.

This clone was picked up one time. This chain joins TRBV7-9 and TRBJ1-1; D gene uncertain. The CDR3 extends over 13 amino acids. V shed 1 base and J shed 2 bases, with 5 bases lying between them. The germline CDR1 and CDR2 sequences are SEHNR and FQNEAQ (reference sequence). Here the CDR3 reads CASSLGSNTEAFF. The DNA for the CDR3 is TGTGCCAGCAGCTTAGGGAGCAACACTGAAGCTTTCTTT.

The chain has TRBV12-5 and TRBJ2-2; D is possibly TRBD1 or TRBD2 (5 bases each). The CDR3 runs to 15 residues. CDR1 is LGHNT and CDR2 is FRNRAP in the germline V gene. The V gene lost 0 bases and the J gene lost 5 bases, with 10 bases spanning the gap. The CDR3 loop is CASGLVRGGTGELFF. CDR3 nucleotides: TGTGCTAGTGGTTTGGTACGGGGCGGGACCGGGGAGCTGTTTTTT.

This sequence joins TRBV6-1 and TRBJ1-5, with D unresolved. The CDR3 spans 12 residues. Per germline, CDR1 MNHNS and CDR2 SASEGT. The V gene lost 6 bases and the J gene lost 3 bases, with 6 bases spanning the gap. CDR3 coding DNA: TGTGCCAGCAGGCAGCCCAATCAGCCCCAGCATTTT. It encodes CASRQPNQPQHF.

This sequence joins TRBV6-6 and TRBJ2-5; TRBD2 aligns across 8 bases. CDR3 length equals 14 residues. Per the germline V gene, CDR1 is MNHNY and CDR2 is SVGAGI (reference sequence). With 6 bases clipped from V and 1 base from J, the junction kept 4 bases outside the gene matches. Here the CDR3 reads CASRLAAIQETQYF. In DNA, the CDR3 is TGTGCCAGCAGACTAGCGGCGATCCAAGAGACCCAGTACTTC.

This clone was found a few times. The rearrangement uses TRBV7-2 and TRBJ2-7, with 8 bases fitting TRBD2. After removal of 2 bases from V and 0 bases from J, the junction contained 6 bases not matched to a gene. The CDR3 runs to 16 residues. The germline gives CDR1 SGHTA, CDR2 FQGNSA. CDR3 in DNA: TGTGCCAGCAGCTTACCAACGGGGGGGCACTCCTACGAGCAGTACTTC. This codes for CASSLPTGGHSYEQYF.

The DNA of the CDR3 is TGTGCCAGCAGCTTAGTCTGGGCGTATACAGGGGCGGATTCACCCCTCCACTTT. Translated: CASSLVWAYTGADSPLHF. This chain links TRBV7-2 with TRBJ1-6; TRBD1 agrees at 7 bases. The trim removed 1 base at V and 8 bases at J, leaving 14 bases unmatched. Germline CDR1 is SGHTA and CDR2 is FQGNSA. The CDR3 has 18 amino acids.

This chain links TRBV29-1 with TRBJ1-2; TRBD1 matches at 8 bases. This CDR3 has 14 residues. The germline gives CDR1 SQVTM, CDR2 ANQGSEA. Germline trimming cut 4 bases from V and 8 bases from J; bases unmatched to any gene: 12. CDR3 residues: CSVGNRDRLRGYTF. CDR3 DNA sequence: TGCAGCGTTGGTAATAGGGACAGGCTAAGGGGCTACACCTTC.

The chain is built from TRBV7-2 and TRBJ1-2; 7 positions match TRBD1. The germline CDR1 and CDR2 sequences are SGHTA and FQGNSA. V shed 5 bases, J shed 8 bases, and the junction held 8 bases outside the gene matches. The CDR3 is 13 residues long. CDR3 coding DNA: TGTGCCAGCAGCCTCGACAGGGATAAGGGCTACACCTTC. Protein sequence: CASSLDRDKGYTF.

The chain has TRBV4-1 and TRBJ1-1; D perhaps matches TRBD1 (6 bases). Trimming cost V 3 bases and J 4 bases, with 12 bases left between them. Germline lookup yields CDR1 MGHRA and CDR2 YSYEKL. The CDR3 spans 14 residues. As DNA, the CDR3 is TGCGCCAGCAGCCAGGGGGCGCAGGTCACTGAAGCTTTCTTT. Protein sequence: CASSQGAQVTEAFF.

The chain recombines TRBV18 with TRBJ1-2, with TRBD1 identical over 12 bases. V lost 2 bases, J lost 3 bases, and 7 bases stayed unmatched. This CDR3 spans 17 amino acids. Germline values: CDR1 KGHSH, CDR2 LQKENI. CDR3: CASSPGTGGTFDYGYTF. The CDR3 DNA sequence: TGTGCCAGCTCACCAGGGACAGGGGGCACCTTTGACTATGGCTACACCTTC.